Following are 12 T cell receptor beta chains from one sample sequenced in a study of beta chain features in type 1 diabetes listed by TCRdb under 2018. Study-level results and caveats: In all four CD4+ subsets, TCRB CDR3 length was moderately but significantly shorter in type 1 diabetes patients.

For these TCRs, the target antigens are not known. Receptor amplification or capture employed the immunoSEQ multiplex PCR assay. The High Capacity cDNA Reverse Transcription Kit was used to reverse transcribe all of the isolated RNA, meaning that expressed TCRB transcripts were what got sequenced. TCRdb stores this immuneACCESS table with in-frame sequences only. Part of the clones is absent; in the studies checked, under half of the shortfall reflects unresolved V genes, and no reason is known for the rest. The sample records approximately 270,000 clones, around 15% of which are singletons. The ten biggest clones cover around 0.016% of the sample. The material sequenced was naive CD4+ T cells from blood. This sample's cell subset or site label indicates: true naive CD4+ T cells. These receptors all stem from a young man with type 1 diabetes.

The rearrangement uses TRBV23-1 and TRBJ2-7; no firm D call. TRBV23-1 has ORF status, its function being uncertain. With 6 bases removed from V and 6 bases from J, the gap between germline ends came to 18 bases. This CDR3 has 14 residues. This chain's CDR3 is CASSQDTNVGEQYF. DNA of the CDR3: TGCGCCAGCAGCCAGGATACGAATGTCGGCGAGCAGTACTTC.

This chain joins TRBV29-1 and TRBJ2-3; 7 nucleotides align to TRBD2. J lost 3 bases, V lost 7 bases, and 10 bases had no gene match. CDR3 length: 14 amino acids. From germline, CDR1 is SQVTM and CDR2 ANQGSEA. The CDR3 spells CSGAFGRETDTQYF. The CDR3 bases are TGCAGCGGTGCTTTTGGGCGGGAGACAGATACGCAGTATTTT.

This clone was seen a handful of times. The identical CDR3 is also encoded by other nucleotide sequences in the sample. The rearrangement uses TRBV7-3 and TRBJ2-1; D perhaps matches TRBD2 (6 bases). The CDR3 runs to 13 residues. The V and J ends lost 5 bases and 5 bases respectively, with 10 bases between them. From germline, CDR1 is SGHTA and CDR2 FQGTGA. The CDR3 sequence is CASSLGLNNEQFF. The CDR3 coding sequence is TGTGCCAGCAGCCTGGGACTCAACAATGAGCAGTTCTTC.

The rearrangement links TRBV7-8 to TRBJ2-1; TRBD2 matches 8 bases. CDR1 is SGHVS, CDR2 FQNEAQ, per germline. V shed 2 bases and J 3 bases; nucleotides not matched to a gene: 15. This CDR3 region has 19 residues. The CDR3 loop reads CASSLLSLSGGWGYNEQFF. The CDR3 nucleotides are TGTGCCAGCAGCTTATTATCCCTTTCGGGAGGGTGGGGCTACAATGAGCAGTTCTTC.

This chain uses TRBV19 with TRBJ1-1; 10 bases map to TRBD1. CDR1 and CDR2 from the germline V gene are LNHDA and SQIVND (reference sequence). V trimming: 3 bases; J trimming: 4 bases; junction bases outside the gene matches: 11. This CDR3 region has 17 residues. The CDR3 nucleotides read TGTGCCAGTAGTATTACGGGACAGGGGAGGTTTGGCACTGAAGCTTTCTTT. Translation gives CASSITGQGRFGTEAFF.

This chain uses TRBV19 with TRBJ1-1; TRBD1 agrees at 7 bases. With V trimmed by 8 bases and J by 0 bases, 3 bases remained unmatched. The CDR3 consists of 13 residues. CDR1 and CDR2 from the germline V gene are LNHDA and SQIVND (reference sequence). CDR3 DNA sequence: TGTGCCAGTGGGACAGCCATGAACACTGAAGCTTTCTTT. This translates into CASGTAMNTEAFF.

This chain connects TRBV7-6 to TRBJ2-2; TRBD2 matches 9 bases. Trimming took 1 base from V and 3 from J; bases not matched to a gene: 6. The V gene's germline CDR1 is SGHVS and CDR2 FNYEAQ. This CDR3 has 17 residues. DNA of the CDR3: TGTGCCAGCAGCTTAGAGGCTAGCGGGATAGACACCGGGGAGCTGTTTTTT. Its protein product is CASSLEASGIDTGELFF.

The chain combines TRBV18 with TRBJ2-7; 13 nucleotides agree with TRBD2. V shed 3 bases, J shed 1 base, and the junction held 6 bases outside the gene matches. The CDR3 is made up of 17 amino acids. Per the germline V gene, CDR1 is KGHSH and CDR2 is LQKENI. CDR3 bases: TGTGCCAGCTCACCCGACGAGGGACTAGCGGGGTCCTACGAGCAGTACTTC. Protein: CASSPDEGLAGSYEQYF.

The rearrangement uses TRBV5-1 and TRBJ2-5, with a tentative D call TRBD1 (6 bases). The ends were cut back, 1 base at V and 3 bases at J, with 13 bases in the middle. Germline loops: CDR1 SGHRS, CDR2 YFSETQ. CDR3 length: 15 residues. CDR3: CASSLTGSEEETQYF. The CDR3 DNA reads TGCGCCAGCAGCTTGACAGGGAGCGAAGAAGAGACCCAGTACTTC.

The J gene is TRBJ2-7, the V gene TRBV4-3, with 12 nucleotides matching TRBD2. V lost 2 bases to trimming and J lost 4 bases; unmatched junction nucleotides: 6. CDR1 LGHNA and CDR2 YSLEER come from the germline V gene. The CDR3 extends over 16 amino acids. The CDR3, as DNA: TGCGCCAGCAGCCAAACCGGGACTAGCGGGTTATACGAGCAGTACTTC. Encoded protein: CASSQTGTSGLYEQYF.

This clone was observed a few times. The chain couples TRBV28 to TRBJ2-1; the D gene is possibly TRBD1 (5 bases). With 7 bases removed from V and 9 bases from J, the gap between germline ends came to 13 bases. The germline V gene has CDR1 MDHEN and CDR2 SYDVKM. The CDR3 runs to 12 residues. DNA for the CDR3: TGTGCCAGCAATCAGGGAATGCGTGAGCAGTTCTTC. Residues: CASNQGMREQFF. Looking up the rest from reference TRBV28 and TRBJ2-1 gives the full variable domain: DVKVTQSSRYLVKRTGEKVFLECVQDMDHENMFWYRQDPGLGLRLIYFSYDVKMKEKGDIPEGYSVSREKKERFSLILESASTNQTSMYLCASNQGMREQFFGPGTRLTVL.

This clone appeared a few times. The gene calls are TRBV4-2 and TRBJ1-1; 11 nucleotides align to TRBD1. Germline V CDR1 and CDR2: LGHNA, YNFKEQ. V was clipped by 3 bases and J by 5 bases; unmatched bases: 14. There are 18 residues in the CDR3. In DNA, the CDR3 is TGTGCCAGCAGCCAGAAAACAGGGACAGGGGGTGTTCGGACTGAAGCTTTCTTT. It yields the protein CASSQKTGTGGVRTEAFF.